This T cell receptor (beta chain) is from a study of blood T cells in healthy people across ages (dated by TCRdb to between 2014 and 2017). Context from the whole study: In model experiments, template switching captured roughly one uniquely barcoded TCR beta cDNA molecule for every two T cells. To track age-related changes in TCR beta repertoire diversity, the study relied on deep sequencing normalized with unique cDNA molecular identifiers. The donors were divided into four age groups: young (average about 15 years), middle-aged (about 39), aged (approximately 62) and long-lived (82). Using the same blood draw, the study looked at two additional independent replicas of 1 million unique cDNA reads for two donors, one aged 18 to 29 and the other aged 80 or older. Results the study describes overall, beyond this receptor: A strong correlation was found between observed TCR beta diversity and the percentage of naive T cells measured by flow cytometry. Estimates of total diversity based on one million sequenced T cells were regarded as lower bounds and as underestimates. As age increased, observed TCR beta diversity per million T cells dropped in a roughly linear way, and a significant reduction was already evident by age around 41. Since profiling was done on bulk unsorted PBMCs, naive and antigen-experienced compartments could not be conclusively compared. Compared with the aged group, the long-lived group had more naive CD4+ T cells, fewer expanded clones and increased TCR diversity, a pattern suggesting age selection. Donor CMV infection status was unknown, potentially confounding age-related changes in expanded clonotypes.

Donors were a few dozen systemically healthy Caucasian individuals from Russia aged roughly 6 to 90 years. Each donor gave ten milliliters of peripheral blood, collected into EDTA-treated Vacutainer tubes. Ficoll-Paque density-gradient centrifugation was used to isolate PBMCs, with at least 6 million obtained per sample. Total RNA, at least 5 micrograms per sample, was extracted from PBMCs with Trizol reagent. For every donor, flow cytometry on a PBMC aliquot measured the percentage of naive CD45RAhigh/CD27high T cells. The library was built by means of 5' RACE. The data were produced on an Illumina HiSeq 2500. A second 7 to 11 cycle PCR used a sample-barcoded 5' primer and a J-beta primer mix. A unique molecular identifier was introduced onto each TCR beta cDNA molecule by a template-switch 5' adaptor carrying 12 random nucleotides. Each sample yielded at least 2.5 million CDR3-containing paired-end reads. First-strand cDNA was synthesized from all RNA with the Mint cDNA synthesis kit, primed by a TRBC-specific oligonucleotide. Following uracil-DNA glycosylase treatment, all cDNA underwent a first 18-cycle PCR with the universal primers M1SS and BC2_uni_R. The authors processed their data as follows. For normalization, 1 million high-quality reads were randomly selected from each sample, with every read carrying a distinct molecular identifier. Instead of being binned into consensus sequences, reads with shared molecular identifiers were discarded. CDR3 identification, clonotype clustering and error correction used MiTCR with a Q25 quality threshold and the strictest error-elimination algorithm. A nonparametric unseen species model with Euler transformation was used to estimate lower-bound total TCR beta diversity. Starting from the raw public reads, TCRdb applied fastp trimming at Q25, assembled clones with MiXCR and retained in-frame beta chains. CDR3 protein sequences are deduplicated, and each keeps its most common genes and DNA. The V and J calls shown here were made by TCRdb, not taken from the authors' results. Counted in this sample were around 780,000 distinct CDR3 sequences; about a quarter of them appeared once. Around 3% of the sample is taken by the ten largest.

The CDR3 holds 13 amino acids from the cysteine to the phenylalanine. Left in the record is the CDR3 DNA by itself, 39 bases read in frame from the first base. Relative to germline, V is 0 bases shorter and J is 10 bases shorter, with 9 bases between their ends. The germline V gene provides CDR1 SGHAT and CDR2 FQNNGV. This clonotype was seen a few times. This receptor's antigen is unknown. Base qualities are not at hand, and no much larger clone is one base apart. These data were also reused for a study on T cells of mothers and their children. The second study's authors report: Nine systemically healthy Caucasian individuals served as donors, namely three mothers together with their six children. cDNA synthesis used all of the extracted RNA, with approximately 1.4 ug of RNA in each 15 ul reaction. In the second PCR, the M1S primer added sample barcodes and 2-4 random nucleotides. Over 8 million TCR beta CDR3 reads were obtained for each mother, and 3 million to 3.5 million reads were obtained for each child. Thymic selection shapes the output of TCR recombination in a similar way in related and unrelated pairs, and inherited differences have a minor effect. Normalized repertoire overlap was always slightly but never significantly higher in related than unrelated mother-child pairs. No persistent microchimeric T cell clones were found, with a detection sensitivity of approximately 100 clones per million clonotypes. To look for features that set related mother-child pairs apart from unrelated individuals, the researchers ran deep NGS to compare the TCR beta repertoires of mothers and children. On average, the children were approximately 12 +/- 4 years old, while the mothers were about 37 +/- 4 years old. After adapter ligation with NEBNext reagents, the libraries were sequenced on Illumina HiSeq 2000 with 100+100 nt paired-end reads. To prevent cross-contamination, the mother and child libraries were prepared one month apart and sequenced in separate runs. Each donor had between roughly 500,000 and 2,200,000 distinct TCR beta clonotypes identified. Naive TCR beta clonotypes were estimated from low-frequency clonotypes matched to each donor's FACS-determined naive share, without sorting.

Material for sequencing was blood. The sequence came from a boy aged 5-17 years in good health. The V gene is TRBV11-2 and the J gene is TRBJ1-4; the D gene is perhaps TRBD1, on 5 matching bases. The CDR3 reads CASSLEGAAKLFF. The DNA is TGTGCCAGCAGCTTAGAAGGGGCCGCAAAACTGTTTTTT. Reference TRBV11-2 and TRBJ1-4 proteins supply the regions before and after the CDR3; the full variable domain is: EAGVAQSPRYKIIEKRQSVAFWCNPISGHATLYWYQQILGQGPKLLIQFQNNGVVDDSQLPKDRFSAERLKGVDSTLKIQPAKLEDSAVYLCASSLEGAAKLFFGSGTQLSVL.